What follows are 10 T cell receptor beta chains derived from one specimen sequenced in a study of T cell repertoires in cytomegalovirus infection. MiXCR, run by TCRdb on the reads, gives a single entry per CDR3 protein. The sample includes approximately 910,000 distinct CDR3 sequences, around 30% of them seen just once. Their cognate antigens are unknown. The sample here was cultured CD8+ T cells from PBMCs, taken from culture after CMV antigen stimulation. All receptors derive from a human donor in good health (CMV status not recorded). Some clones in this sample may be carry-over from other donors' samples.

This clonotype was seen at least ten times. CDR3 nucleotide sequence: TGTGCCAGCAGCTTTAGACTAGCGGGGGCCCGAGAGAATGAGCAGTTCTTC. This codes for CASSFRLAGARENEQFF. The rearrangement links TRBV7-6 to TRBJ2-1; 12 bases agree with TRBD2. The CDR3 contains 17 residues. Germline-derived CDR1 and CDR2 are SGHVS and FNYEAQ. J gave up 7 bases and V 3 bases, and 10 bases lay outside the gene matches.

The chain recombines TRBV5-4 with TRBJ2-3; 11 nucleotides line up with TRBD2. The length of the CDR3 is 20 residues. Germline V CDR1 and CDR2: SGHNT, YYREEE (reference sequence). V lost 4 bases, J lost 2 bases, and 18 bases stayed unmatched. The CDR3 is CASSASLMGLAGGSTDTQYF. DNA of the CDR3: TGTGCCAGCAGCGCAAGCCTTATGGGCCTAGCGGGGGGCTCCACAGATACGCAGTATTTT.

The chain joins TRBV5-4 to TRBJ2-2, with 7 bases fitting TRBD1. V was clipped by 10 bases and J by 1 base; unmatched bases: 7. CDR3 length: 14 residues. CDR1 and CDR2 from the germline V gene are SGHNT and YYREEE (reference sequence). CDR3 nucleotides: TGTGCCGGACGACAGGGTGGGAACACCGGGGAGCTGTTTTTT. Its protein product is CAGRQGGNTGELFF. The full variable domain, in which reference TRBV5-4 and TRBJ2-2 provide the parts outside the CDR3, is ETGVTQSPTHLIKTRGQQVTLRCSSQSGHNTVSWYQQALGQGPQFIFQYYREEENGRGNFPPRFSGLQFPNYSSELNVNALELDDSALYLCAGRQGGNTGELFFGEGSRLTVL.

There are many counts of this clonotype. This rearrangement joins TRBV27 to TRBJ1-2, with 9 bases matching TRBD1. The length of the CDR3 is 13 residues. V lost 6 bases and J lost 5; bases outside the gene matches: 4. Germline V CDR1 and CDR2: MNHEY, SMNVEV (reference sequence). The CDR3 bases are TGTGCCAGCAGCCTAGACAGGGGGTATGGCTACACCTTC. Its protein is CASSLDRGYGYTF.

In this sample, this clonotype turned up many times. The gene calls are TRBV27 and TRBJ2-3, with D tentatively TRBD2 (6 bases). This CDR3 comprises 15 residues. The ends were cut back, 2 bases at V and 7 bases at J, with 16 bases in the middle. Germline CDR1 is MNHEY and CDR2 is SMNVEV (reference sequence). The CDR3 region is CASSLIGGVVNTQYF. In nucleotides, the CDR3 is TGTGCCAGCAGTTTAATTGGCGGGGTAGTGAATACGCAGTATTTT.

The chain is built from TRBV7-6 and TRBJ2-2, with no clear D. Germline V gene data show CDR1 as SGHVS and CDR2 as FNYEAQ. This CDR3 comprises 12 residues. V lost 10 bases, J lost 7 bases, and 13 bases lay in between. The CDR3 region has the DNA TGTGCCATCTCTGTTACGGGCGGGGAGCTGTTTTTT. Amino acid sequence: CAISVTGGELFF.

This chain joins TRBV15 and TRBJ2-7; D is perhaps TRBD1 (6 bases). The V gene's germline CDR1 is LNHNV and CDR2 YYDKDF (reference sequence). The CDR3 runs to 14 residues. Trimming removed 5 bases from V and 3 bases from J, with 14 bases in between. CDR3 DNA sequence: TGTGCCACCAGCGGTTACAGGGCCGACTACGAGCAGTACTTC. Its translation: CATSGYRADYEQYF.

This clonotype was counted once. A read error may be the cause here, since a much bigger clone is one base away. This rearrangement joins TRBV7-2 to TRBJ1-2, with D possibly matching TRBD1 (5 bases). Trimming took 2 bases from V and 5 from J, leaving 9 bases between them. This CDR3 is 13 amino acids long. CDR1 is SGHTA, CDR2 FQGNSA, per germline. CDR3 nucleotide sequence: TGTGCCAGCAGCTTATGGGACGAGTATGGCTACACCTTC. Encoded protein: CASSLWDEYGYTF.

The chain joins TRBV28 to TRBJ1-5; possible D gene TRBD1, 5 bases. The CDR3 sequence is 20 residues long. CDR1 MDHEN and CDR2 SYDVKM come from the germline V gene. The germline V and J ends were trimmed by 2 bases and 2 bases, with 25 bases remaining between them. The CDR3 DNA reads as TGTGCCAGCAGTTTAGGGGTAGGGGACGGAGGATCCTTGGGCAATCAGCCCCAGCATTTT. It specifies CASSLGVGDGGSLGNQPQHF. Drawing the rest from reference TRBV28 and TRBJ1-5, the complete variable domain is DVKVTQSSRYLVKRTGEKVFLECVQDMDHENMFWYRQDPGLGLRLIYFSYDVKMKEKGDIPEGYSVSREKKERFSLILESASTNQTSMYLCASSLGVGDGGSLGNQPQHFGDGTRLSIL.

This clonotype was seen only a few times. The chain couples TRBV27 to TRBJ1-1, with D tentatively TRBD1 (5 bases). The V gene's germline CDR1 is MNHEY and CDR2 SMNVEV (reference sequence). The CDR3 is 15 residues long. V was clipped by 2 bases and J by 1 base, with 11 bases between them. The CDR3 loop is CASSLAWTPNTEAFF. As DNA, the CDR3 is TGTGCCAGCAGTTTAGCTTGGACACCGAACACTGAAGCTTTCTTT.